Shown below are 10 T cell receptor beta chains from a single sample sequenced in a study of blood T cells in healthy people across ages (dated by TCRdb to the mid-2010s). Receptors were amplified or captured by 5' RACE. Sequencing took place on an Illumina HiSeq 2500. A second PCR of about 6 to 12 cycles was run with a J-beta primer mix and a sample-barcoded 5' primer. TCRdb reprocessing: public reads trimmed at Q25 with fastp, clones called with MiXCR, in-frame beta chains kept. Every distinct CDR3 protein forms one entry, paired with its most common genes and DNA. For this sample the table gives 1.5 million to 2 million distinct CDR3 sequences, of which 49% were detected only once. Around 2.1% of the sample is in the top ten clones. The sequenced sample was blood. The source is a woman in her 40s in good health.

J is TRBJ2-7 and V is TRBV7-9; D is possibly TRBD1 (5 bases). Trimming removed 3 bases at V and 3 bases at J, with 9 bases between. The CDR3 sequence is 13 residues long. Germline CDR1 is SEHNR and CDR2 is FQNEAQ (reference sequence). The CDR3 here is CASSFVDSYEQYF. DNA of the CDR3: TGTGCCAGCAGCTTCGTCGACAGCTACGAGCAGTACTTC.

This rearrangement joins TRBV6-5 to TRBJ2-3; possibly TRBD1 or TRBD2 for D (5 bases each). V gave up 2 bases and J gave up 0 bases, with 9 bases separating them. Per germline, CDR1 MNHEY and CDR2 SVGAGI. CDR3 length: 15 amino acids. The CDR3 nucleotides are TGTGCCAGCAGTTACCAGGGACCTAGCACAGATACGCAGTATTTT. Amino acids: CASSYQGPSTDTQYF.

This chain connects TRBV4-1 to TRBJ2-2; D is unresolved. The germline V gene encodes CDR1 MGHRA and CDR2 YSYEKL. Trimming took off 3 bases at V and 7 bases at J, with 9 bases between the two ends. The CDR3 has 13 residues. The DNA for the CDR3 is TGCGCCAGCAGCCACATTCTAGTCGGGGAGCTGTTTTTT. It translates to CASSHILVGELFF.

The chain links TRBV6-5 to TRBJ2-3; D perhaps matches TRBD1 (5 bases). Germline CDR1 reads MNHEY; CDR2 reads SVGAGI. The CDR3 contains 15 residues. Trimming left V 2 bases short and J 1 base short, with 10 bases between. The CDR3, as DNA: TGTGCCAGCAGTTACCTGGGGCCCGGCACAGATACGCAGTATTTT. Translated, it gives CASSYLGPGTDTQYF.

The CDR3 sequence: CATSGQGASEQYF. CDR3 sequence (DNA): TGTGCCACCAGTGGACAGGGGGCAAGTGAGCAGTACTTC. This chain connects TRBV24-1 to TRBJ2-7; TRBD1 matches at 10 bases. V lost 5 bases to trimming and J lost 7 bases; unmatched junction nucleotides: 4. The CDR3 has 13 amino acids. Germline lookup yields CDR1 KGHDR and CDR2 SFDVKD.

This chain connects TRBV7-8 to TRBJ2-5, with D possibly being TRBD2 (5 bases). This CDR3 contains 17 residues. Trimming pared 5 bases from V and 7 bases from J, leaving 26 bases between. Germline V gene lookup returns CDR1 SGHVS and CDR2 FQNEAQ. CDR3 bases: TGTGCCAGCAGCCTCCTAGGGCGAGGGTCCCAGGTTTCGACCCAGTACTTC. It encodes CASSLLGRGSQVSTQYF.

J is TRBJ2-4 and V is TRBV28; 10 bases agree with TRBD2. The DNA end is a closer match to TRBJ2-5, so the J assignment may be wrong. Looked up from germline, CDR1 is MDHEN and CDR2 is SYDVKM. This CDR3 has 15 residues. The CDR3 spells CASTRAGGPGETQYF. The DNA for the CDR3 is TGTGCCAGCACGAGAGCGGGGGGGCCAGGAGAGACCCAGTACTTC.

Concerning this clonotype: A junction end diverges from the germline sequence, so it may reflect a read error. V usage is TRBV5-6 and J usage is TRBJ2-3, with D perhaps assigned TRBD1 or TRBD2 (5 bases each). This CDR3 spans 15 amino acids. Looked up from germline, CDR1 is SGHDT and CDR2 is YYEEEE. In DNA form, the CDR3 reads TGCGCCAGCAGTTACGGGACGGCTAGCACAGATACGCAGTATTTT. Encoded protein: CASSYGTASTDTQYF.

The rearrangement joins TRBV7-2 to TRBJ2-2; a possible D gene is TRBD1 (5 bases). V lost 0 bases and J lost 5, with 19 bases in between. Germline CDR1 SGHTA, CDR2 FQGNSA. The CDR3 consists of 18 residues. The CDR3 DNA reads as TGTGCCAGCAGCTTAGCCACAGGCAAAATTGGGGCGACCGGGGAGCTGTTTTTT. This sequence encodes CASSLATGKIGATGELFF.

This clonotype was seen a few times. The gene calls are TRBV20-1 and TRBJ2-3; no clear D. The germline V and J ends were trimmed by 0 bases and 1 base, with 8 bases remaining between them. CDR3 size: 14 residues. Germline values: CDR1 DFQATT, CDR2 SNEGSKA (reference sequence). The CDR3 sequence is CSARDLSGTDTQYF. Here the CDR3 DNA reads TGCAGTGCTAGAGATCTGTCTGGCACAGATACGCAGTATTTT.